This entry is about one T cell receptor (beta chain). By 5'RACE template switching, TCR cDNA was produced, with a universal primer site and UMIs added in the process. TCRdb fed the 5' RACE reads into MiXCR, producing one record per CDR3 protein. The sample lists under 150,000 distinct CDR3 sequences, 13% to 15% occurring once. This specimen belongs to a study of T cells after yellow fever vaccination. Study details: With SMART-Seq v4 Ultra Low Input, the fractions containing low cell numbers were prepared.

CDR3 size: 15 residues. Germline V gene sequence: CDR1 SQVTM, CDR2 ANQGSEA. V trimming: 0 bases; J trimming: 4 bases; junction bases outside the gene matches: 5. The sample in question was CD8+ T cells sorted from PBMCs, obtained 5 days after the yellow fever booster vaccination. V usage is TRBV29-1 and J usage is TRBJ1-5, with TRBD1 identical over 8 bases. The sequence came from a man aged 18 to 35 who received the YFV17D yellow fever vaccine. The CDR3 protein is CSVEDSGGGNQPQHF. The CDR3 nucleotides read TGCAGCGTTGAAGATTCAGGGGGCGGGAATCAGCCCCAGCATTTT.